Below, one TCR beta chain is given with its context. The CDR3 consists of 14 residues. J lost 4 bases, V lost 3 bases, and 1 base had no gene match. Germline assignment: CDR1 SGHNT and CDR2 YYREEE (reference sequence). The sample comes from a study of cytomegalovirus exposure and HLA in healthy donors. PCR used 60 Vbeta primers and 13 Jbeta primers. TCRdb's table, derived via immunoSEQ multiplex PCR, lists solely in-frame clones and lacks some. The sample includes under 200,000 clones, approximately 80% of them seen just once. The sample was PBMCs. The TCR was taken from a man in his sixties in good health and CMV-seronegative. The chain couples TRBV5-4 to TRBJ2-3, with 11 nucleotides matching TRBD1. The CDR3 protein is CASSWGQGADTQYF. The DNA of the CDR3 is TGTGCCAGCAGCTGGGGACAGGGGGCAGATACGCAGTATTTT.